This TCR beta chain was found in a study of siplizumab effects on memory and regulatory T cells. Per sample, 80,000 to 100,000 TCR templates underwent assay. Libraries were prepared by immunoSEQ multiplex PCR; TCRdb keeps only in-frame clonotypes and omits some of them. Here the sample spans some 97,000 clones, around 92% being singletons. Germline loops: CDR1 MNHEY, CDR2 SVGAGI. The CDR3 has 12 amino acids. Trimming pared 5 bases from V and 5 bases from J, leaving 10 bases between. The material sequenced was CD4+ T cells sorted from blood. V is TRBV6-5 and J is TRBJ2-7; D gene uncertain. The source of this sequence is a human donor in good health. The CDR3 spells CASSPTADEQYF. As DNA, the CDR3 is TGTGCCAGCAGTCCGACTGCGGACGAGCAGTACTTC.